This record looks at one T cell receptor beta chain sequence and its context. The antigen is not known. This sample is part of a study of T cell repertoires in cytomegalovirus infection. Study-level points and caveats: Across the ex vivo response, the dominant clonotypes were HLA-C-restricted CMV-specific TCR beta clonotypes. Individuals carrying CMV plus the relevant HLA were identified by cumulative frequency of public TCR beta families.

TCRdb used MiXCR to reprocess the reads, holding one entry per CDR3 protein. The sample shows 830,000 or so distinct CDR3 sequences, roughly 33% of them seen only once. This CDR3 spans 10 amino acids. Germline V gene data show CDR1 as MNHEY and CDR2 as SVGEGT. Trimming removed 4 bases from V and 10 bases from J, with 7 bases in between. This sequence originates from a human donor in good health (CMV status not recorded). Some clones in this sample may be carry-over from other donors' samples. Sequences were derived from cultured CD8+ T cells from PBMCs, sampled from culture after CMV antigen stimulation. The chain is built from TRBV6-2 or TRBV6-3 and TRBJ2-5, with D unresolved. CDR3 nucleotides: TGTGCCAGCAGTTCCGGGTTCCAGTACTTC. This sequence encodes CASSSGFQYF.